This TCR beta chain is from a study of monozygotic twins with inflammatory bowel disease. Study-level points and caveats: Support was lacking for any single strong IBD-associated signal or clonotype. IBD patients had lower TCRbeta diversity (inverse Simpson) than healthy co-twins.

TCRdb reprocessed the 5' RACE reads and keeps a single row for each CDR3 protein, giving no DNA. The sample spans 420,000 or so distinct CDR3 sequences; the ten largest clones claim about 2.3%. The CDR3 has 12 amino acids. Germline V gives CDR1 MNHEY, CDR2 SVGEGT. Remarks on this clonotype: The antigen is undetermined.

The clonotype originates from a human donor with ulcerative colitis or Crohn's disease, or a healthy co-twin of an affected twin (not recorded which). Sequences were obtained from blood. This chain uses TRBV6-2 or TRBV6-3 with TRBJ2-5. CDR3 sequence reads: CASRGTQETQYF.